The source of this T cell receptor (beta chain) is a study of identical twins. This clonotype was seen a few times. The antigen remains unidentified. Study-wide results and caveats: Where out-of-frame alpha sequences were twin-shared, they showed excess low generation probability. Invariant MAIT and iNKT cells may have partly biased zero-insertion analyses.

Template switching added a universal primer site, and cDNA bore unique molecular identifiers. TCRdb re-derived calls from the 5' RACE reads in MiXCR, one entry per CDR3 protein. The sample carries nearly 650,000 distinct CDR3 sequences, roughly 7.2% recorded once. The sample was also linked to a second study, of yellow fever vaccine responses in identical twins.

The clonotype was recovered from a woman younger than 35 in good health. Input material: PBMCs.

CDR3 in DNA: TGTGCCAGTAGTATGGACAGGGGGATTCCAGATACGCAGTATTTT. This codes for CASSMDRGIPDTQYF. The chain is built from TRBV19 and TRBJ2-3, with TRBD1 identical over 10 bases. The CDR3 consists of 15 residues. Germline CDR1 reads LNHDA; CDR2 reads SQIVND (reference sequence). The J segment lost 4 bases and the V segment lost 3 bases, leaving 4 bases of the junction unmatched.